The clone carrying this T cell receptor beta chain was counted once. Authors' analysis steps: For nucleated cells, counts were estimated from reference gene primer amplification. The table came from immunoSEQ multiplex PCR; TCRdb's copy has only in-frame clones and leaves some out. V and J calls and clone size are as listed in that table; D and trimming were resolved from the DNA. This table has approximately 100,000 clones, about 82% appearing once. This specimen comes from a study of blood T cell repertoires in COVID-19. Looking at the study overall: The origin of the acute and convalescent COVID-19 samples was the United States, Italy and Spain. Sources were T cells, B-cell-depleted T cells, or PBMCs; the material itself was cDNA or gDNA.

Patients in Seattle were enrolled during active infection, then followed longitudinally. Germline-derived CDR1 and CDR2 are SGDLS and YYNGEE. CDR3 length: 14 amino acids. Germline trimming cut 2 bases from V and 2 bases from J; bases unmatched to any gene: 2. The source is a man of 80 years or more with COVID-19, enrolled during active disease. Material: peripheral blood. The chain combines TRBV9 with TRBJ2-7, with 9 bases that match TRBD1. CDR3 loop: CASSVGTGTYEQYF. CDR3 in DNA: TGTGCCAGCAGCGTTGGGACAGGGACCTACGAGCAGTACTTC.